The 18 T cell receptor beta chains reported below all come from one sample, sequenced in a study of blood T cell repertoires in COVID-19. Some clones are missing from TCRdb's copy, which holds only in-frame ones; the method was immunoSEQ multiplex PCR. The sample shows around 200,000 clones, about 88% of them seen only once. Sequencing was carried out using peripheral blood. These receptors were obtained from a woman over 75 with acute or convalescent COVID-19.

The J gene is TRBJ2-6, the V gene TRBV6-6; D is uncertain. CDR3 length: 15 amino acids. From germline, CDR1 is MNHNY and CDR2 SVGAGI (reference sequence). Trimming left V 4 bases short and J 2 bases short, with 9 bases between. The chain's CDR3 is CASSLVMTGANVLTF. The CDR3 DNA reads TGTGCCAGCAGTTTAGTTATGACTGGGGCCAACGTCCTGACTTTC.

The gene calls are TRBV18 and TRBJ2-2; TRBD1 aligns across 7 bases. This CDR3 is built from 15 residues. After removal of 5 bases from V and 4 bases from J, the junction contained 7 bases not matched to a gene. The germline V gene encodes CDR1 KGHSH and CDR2 LQKENI. The CDR3 is CASSSVTGVTGELFF. CDR3 DNA sequence: TGTGCCAGCTCATCGGTTACAGGGGTCACCGGGGAGCTGTTTTTT.

The chain carries TRBV7-9 and TRBJ2-3; D ambiguous. Deletions cut 1 base from V and 3 bases from J, with 8 bases between. Germline V gene data show CDR1 as SEHNR and CDR2 as FQNEAQ (reference sequence). CDR3 length: 14 residues. CDR3 amino acids: CASSLGLTTDTQYF. DNA of the CDR3: TGTGCCAGCAGCTTAGGGTTAACTACAGATACGCAGTATTTT.

The rearrangement uses TRBV24-1 and TRBJ2-3; maybe TRBD2 (5 bases). Germline CDR1 is KGHDR and CDR2 is SFDVKD. V dropped 4 bases and J dropped 6 bases, with 13 bases sitting between them. This CDR3 comprises 14 residues. For the CDR3, the DNA is TGTGCCACCAGTGACCCGAGGGCTGGGGATACGCAGTATTTT. Translated, it gives CATSDPRAGDTQYF.

V usage is TRBV6-5 and J usage is TRBJ2-1; 8 bases fit TRBD2. The CDR3 covers 16 residues. Germline V CDR1 and CDR2: MNHEY, SVGAGI. The J segment lost 12 bases and the V segment lost 4 bases, leaving 17 bases of the junction unmatched. In nucleotides, the CDR3 is TGTGCCAGCAGTTGGTCTGCTAGCGGGTCCATGAGGGGGCAGTTCTTC. Residues: CASSWSASGSMRGQFF.

This clone was picked up one time. The chain combines TRBV5-1 with TRBJ2-1, with TRBD1 identical over 9 bases. The CDR3 length is 15 residues. V shed 2 bases and J 5 bases; nucleotides not matched to a gene: 5. Germline V lookup: CDR1 SGHRS, CDR2 YFSETQ. For the CDR3, the DNA is TGCGCCAGCAGCTTACAGGGGGCGCAACACAATGAGCAGTTCTTC. It specifies CASSLQGAQHNEQFF.

This chain connects TRBV21-1 to TRBJ2-1; TRBD2 reflects the table's D call only, with no check against the DNA. TRBV21-1 is designated a pseudogene. The CDR3 is 17 amino acids. CDR3 region: CASSRRDYQGSYNEQFF. Written as DNA, the CDR3 is TGTGCCAGCAGCAGACGGGACTACCAAGGGTCCTACAATGAGCAGTTCTTC.

The genes are TRBV7-8 and TRBJ2-5; D is undetermined. The CDR3 sequence is 14 residues long. Germline assignment: CDR1 SGHVS and CDR2 FQNEAQ. Trimming left V 1 base short and J 2 bases short, with 8 bases between. The chain's CDR3 is CASSLVRVQETQYF. CDR3 sequence (DNA): TGTGCCAGCAGCTTAGTACGGGTGCAAGAGACCCAGTACTTC. Full variable domain (missing parts from reference TRBV7-8 and TRBJ2-5): GAGVSQSPRYKVAKRGQDVALRCDPISGHVSLFWYQQALGQGPEFLTYFQNEAQLDKSGLPSDRFFAERPEGSVSTLKIQRTQQEDSAVYLCASSLVRVQETQYFGPGTRLLVL.

This chain connects TRBV18 to TRBJ1-1; weak D call: TRBD1 (5 bases). CDR1 and CDR2 from the germline V gene are KGHSH and LQKENI. This CDR3 region has 16 residues. With 1 base removed from V and 0 bases from J, the gap between germline ends came to 12 bases. This CDR3 reads CASSPRSPGLNTEAFF. DNA of the CDR3: TGTGCCAGCTCACCACGATCCCCAGGGCTGAACACTGAAGCTTTCTTT.

The rearrangement joins TRBV5-4 to TRBJ1-4, with 9 bases lining up with TRBD1. Germline V gene lookup returns CDR1 SGHNT and CDR2 YYREEE (reference sequence). The CDR3 runs 17 residues. The V segment lost 2 bases and the J segment 0 bases; nucleotides outside the gene matches: 5. The CDR3 loop is CASSFMGQGSTNEKLFF. The DNA of the CDR3 is TGTGCCAGCAGCTTTATGGGACAGGGTTCAACTAATGAAAAACTGTTTTTT.

With regard to this clone: The junction shows a germline mismatch at one end, possibly a read error. The rearrangement links TRBV12-5 to TRBJ2-3; 9 nucleotides align to TRBD2. The CDR3 has 16 amino acids. Germline loops: CDR1 LGHNT, CDR2 FRNRAP. CDR3 sequence (DNA): TGTGCTTGTGGTTTGGGGGCGGGAGGGCCAGGGGATACGCAGTATTTT. This gives the protein CACGLGAGGPGDTQYF.

This clone showed up just a few times. One junction end does not reproduce the germline sequence, and a read error may be involved. The V call is TRBV9, the J call TRBJ1-1; maybe TRBD1 (6 bases). This CDR3 spans 11 amino acids. Germline assignment: CDR1 SGDLS and CDR2 YYNGEE. The CDR3 protein is CASSVGQSLYF. The CDR3 DNA sequence: TGTGCCAGCAGCGTCGGACAGTCCCTCTACTTT.

The V call is TRBV6-5, the J call TRBJ1-3; D not resolved. This CDR3 comprises 14 residues. Trimming pared 2 bases from V and 0 bases from J, leaving 5 bases between. From germline, CDR1 is MNHEY and CDR2 SVGAGI. This chain's CDR3 is CASSYTLSGNTIYF. The CDR3, as DNA: TGTGCCAGCAGTTACACTCTCTCTGGAAACACCATATATTTT.

J is TRBJ2-3 and V is TRBV7-9; perhaps TRBD2 as D (6 bases). Germline V gene lookup returns CDR1 SEHNR and CDR2 FQNEAQ (reference sequence). This CDR3 region has 13 residues. Trimming cost V 8 bases and J 2 bases, with 11 bases left between them. The CDR3 reads CASGASATDTQYF. The CDR3, as DNA: TGTGCCAGCGGGGCTAGCGCCACAGATACGCAGTATTTT.

CDR3 region: CSVETTRASYEQYF. The CDR3 DNA is TGCAGCGTTGAGACGACTAGGGCCTCCTACGAGCAGTACTTC. This chain links TRBV29-1 with TRBJ2-7, with D possibly matching TRBD2 (6 bases). The length of the CDR3 is 14 residues. The germline V gene has CDR1 SQVTM and CDR2 ANQGSEA. Trimming took 3 bases from V and 0 from J, leaving 12 bases between them.

The rearrangement joins TRBV4-3 to TRBJ2-1; D remains ambiguous. Germline CDR1 and CDR2: LGHNA and YSLEER. CDR3 length: 13 amino acids. Trimming removed 1 base from V and 5 bases from J, with 6 bases in between. For the CDR3, the DNA is TGCGCCAGCAGCCAAGGACTTGACAATGAGCAGTTCTTC. It codes for CASSQGLDNEQFF.

The chain has TRBV7-9 and TRBJ1-2; 7 bases are a match to TRBD1. This CDR3 has 19 residues. The germline V gene has CDR1 SEHNR and CDR2 FQNEAQ (reference sequence). The ends lost 2 bases at V and 0 bases at J; junction bases unmatched: 15. Here the CDR3 reads CASSLPTLGGDGTNYGYTF. DNA of the CDR3: TGTGCCAGCAGCTTACCCACATTAGGGGGCGACGGAACTAACTATGGCTACACCTTC.

V gene TRBV19 combines with J gene TRBJ2-1, with 10 bases matching TRBD2. The germline gives CDR1 LNHDA, CDR2 SQIVND (reference sequence). The CDR3 loop spans 18 amino acids. The V gene end was trimmed by 4 bases and the J gene end by 0 bases; junction bases not matched to a gene: 9. CDR3 sequence reads: CASSKRTSGESSYNEQFF. CDR3 DNA sequence: TGTGCCAGTAGTAAACGGACTAGCGGAGAGAGCTCCTACAATGAGCAGTTCTTC. The whole variable domain, remainder taken from reference TRBV19 and TRBJ2-1, is DGGITQSPKYLFRKEGQNVTLSCEQNLNHDAMYWYRQDPGQGLRLIYYSQIVNDFQKGDIAEGYSVSREKKESFPLTVTSAQKNPTAFYLCASSKRTSGESSYNEQFFGPGTRLTVL.